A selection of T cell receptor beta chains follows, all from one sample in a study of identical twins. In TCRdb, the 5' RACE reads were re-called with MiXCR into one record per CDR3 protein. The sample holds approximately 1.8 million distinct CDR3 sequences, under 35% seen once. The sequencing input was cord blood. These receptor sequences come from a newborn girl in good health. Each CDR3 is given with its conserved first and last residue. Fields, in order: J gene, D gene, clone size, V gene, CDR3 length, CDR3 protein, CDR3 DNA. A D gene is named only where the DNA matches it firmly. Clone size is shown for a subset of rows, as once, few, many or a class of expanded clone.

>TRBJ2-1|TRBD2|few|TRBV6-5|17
CASSYSFGLAGFHEQFF
TGTGCCAGCAGTTACTCTTTCGGACTAGCGGGTTTTCATGAGCAGTTCTTC
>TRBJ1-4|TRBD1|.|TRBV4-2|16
CASSQDRPDRVEKLFF
TGTGCCAGCAGCCAAGATCGTCCGGACAGGGTTGAAAAACTGTTTTTT
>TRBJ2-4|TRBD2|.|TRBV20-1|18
CSARGSGATPLAKNIQYF
TGCAGTGCTAGGGGTAGCGGGGCTACTCCTCTAGCCAAAAACATTCAGTACTTC
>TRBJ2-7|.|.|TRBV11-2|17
CASSLGTRTRSSYEQYF
TGTGCCAGCAGCTTAGGGACCCGGACAAGGAGCTCCTACGAGCAGTACTTC
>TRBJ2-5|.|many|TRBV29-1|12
CSALTVQETQYF
TGCAGCGCTCTGACAGTACAAGAGACCCAGTACTTC
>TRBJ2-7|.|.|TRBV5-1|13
CASSWIGNYEQYF
TGCGCCAGCAGCTGGATCGGAAACTACGAGCAGTACTTC
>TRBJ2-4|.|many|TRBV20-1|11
CSATGENIQYF
TGCAGTGCTACCGGGGAAAACATTCAGTACTTC
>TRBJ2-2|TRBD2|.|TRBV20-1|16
CSASPSGYPNTGELFF
TGCAGTGCTAGTCCTAGCGGATACCCGAACACCGGGGAGCTGTTTTTT
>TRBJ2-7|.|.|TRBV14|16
CASSQGPSFIRNEQYF
TGTGCCAGCAGCCAAGGACCTAGCTTCATACGTAATGAGCAGTACTTC
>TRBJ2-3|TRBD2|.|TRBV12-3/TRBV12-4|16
CASSFRAGVITDTQYF
TGTGCCAGCAGTTTTCGAGCGGGGGTGATCACAGATACGCAGTATTTT
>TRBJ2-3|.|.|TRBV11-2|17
CASSLYDPGDSTDTQYF
TGTGCCAGCAGCTTATATGATCCGGGAGACTCCACAGATACGCAGTATTTT
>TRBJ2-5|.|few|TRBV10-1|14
CASSEWGAEETQYF
TGCGCCAGCAGTGAATGGGGTGCGGAAGAGACCCAGTACTTC
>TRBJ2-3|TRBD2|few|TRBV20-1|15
CSAMSGTPRTDTQYF
TGCAGTGCTATGAGCGGGACTCCCCGCACAGATACGCAGTATTTT
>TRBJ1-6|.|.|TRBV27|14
CASSLSTYNSPLHF
TGTGCCAGCAGTTTGTCGACTTATAATTCACCCCTCCACTTT
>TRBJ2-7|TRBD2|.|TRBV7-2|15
CASSLINSGGHEQYF
TGTGCCAGCAGCTTGATAAATAGCGGGGGACACGAGCAGTACTTC
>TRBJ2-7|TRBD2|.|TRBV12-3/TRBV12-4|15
CASTVLAGADYEQYF
TGTGCCAGCACCGTTTTAGCGGGCGCCGACTACGAGCAGTACTTC
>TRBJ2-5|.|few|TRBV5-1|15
CASSPGGTHQETQYF
TGCGCCAGCAGCCCAGGCGGGACACACCAAGAGACCCAGTACTTC
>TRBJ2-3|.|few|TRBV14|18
CASSQVKALGLFTDTQYF
TGTGCCAGCAGCCAAGTAAAAGCCCTAGGGCTTTTCACAGATACGCAGTATTTT
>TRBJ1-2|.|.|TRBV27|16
CASSLNPGKVNYGYTF
TGTGCCAGCAGTTTAAACCCAGGGAAAGTGAACTATGGCTACACCTTC
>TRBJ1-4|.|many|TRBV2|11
CASRDNEKLFF
TGTGCCAGCAGAGACAATGAAAAACTGTTTTTT
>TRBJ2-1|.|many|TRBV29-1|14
CSVAGQLGSNEQFF
TGCAGCGTCGCGGGACAGTTGGGTTCCAATGAGCAGTTCTTC
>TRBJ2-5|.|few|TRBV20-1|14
CSAELGERQETQYF
TGCAGTGCTGAGCTGGGAGAGAGACAAGAGACCCAGTACTTC
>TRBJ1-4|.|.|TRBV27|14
CASSSRQPNEKLFF
TGTGCCAGCAGTTCAAGACAGCCGAATGAAAAACTGTTTTTT
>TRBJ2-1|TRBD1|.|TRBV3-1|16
CASSQAGQGAYNEQFF
TGTGCCAGCAGCCAAGCCGGACAGGGAGCCTACAATGAGCAGTTCTTC
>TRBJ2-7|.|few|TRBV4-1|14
CASSQQYRSYEQYF
TGCGCCAGCAGCCAACAATACCGTTCCTACGAGCAGTACTTC
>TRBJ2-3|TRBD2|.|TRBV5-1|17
CASSLNPSGGAADTQYF
TGCGCCAGCAGCTTGAATCCTAGCGGGGGGGCAGCCGATACGCAGTATTTT
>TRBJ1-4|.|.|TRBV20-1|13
CSASLTANEKLFF
TGCAGTGCTAGTTTGACGGCTAATGAAAAACTGTTTTTT
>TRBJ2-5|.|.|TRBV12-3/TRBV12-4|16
CASSQISGGDQETQYF
TGTGCCAGCAGTCAAATCTCAGGGGGGGACCAAGAGACCCAGTACTTC
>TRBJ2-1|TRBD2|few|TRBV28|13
CASTRAGENEQFF
TGTGCCAGCACCCGCGCGGGAGAAAATGAGCAGTTCTTC
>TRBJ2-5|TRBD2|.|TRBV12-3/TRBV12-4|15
CASSPRTSGYNEQYF
TGTGCCAGCAGTCCTAGGACTAGCGGTTACAATGAGCAGTACTTC
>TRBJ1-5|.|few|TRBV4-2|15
CASSQDRVGNQPQHF
TGTGCCAGCAGCCAAGATCGGGTAGGCAATCAGCCCCAGCATTTT
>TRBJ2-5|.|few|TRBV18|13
CASSPQGSETQYF
TGTGCCAGCTCACCACAGGGCTCGGAGACCCAGTACTTC
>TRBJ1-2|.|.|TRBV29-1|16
CSVTGIILGPFYGYTF
TGCAGCGTGACTGGAATTATCTTGGGGCCTTTCTATGGCTACACCTTC
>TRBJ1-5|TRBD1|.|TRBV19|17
CASTDRKGQGSNQPQHF
TGTGCCAGTACCGATCGGAAGGGACAGGGAAGCAATCAGCCCCAGCATTTT
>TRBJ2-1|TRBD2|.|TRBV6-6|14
CASSPGTRGNEQFF
TGTGCCAGCAGTCCCGGGACTAGGGGTAATGAGCAGTTCTTC
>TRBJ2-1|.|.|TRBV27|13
CASSIGGPNEQFF
TGTGCCAGCAGCATAGGGGGGCCTAATGAGCAGTTCTTC
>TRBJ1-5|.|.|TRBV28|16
CASSIGPTYSNQPQHF
TGTGCCAGCAGTATCGGGCCGACTTATAGCAATCAGCCCCAGCATTTT
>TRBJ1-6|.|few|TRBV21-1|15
CASSKVTGGNSPLHF
TGTGCCAGCAGCAAAGTTACGGGTGGGAATTCACCCCTCCACTTT
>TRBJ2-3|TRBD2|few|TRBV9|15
CASSVSGGQRDTQYF
TGTGCCAGCAGCGTAAGCGGGGGGCAGAGGGATACGCAGTATTTT
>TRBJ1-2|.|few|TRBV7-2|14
CASSLARYSYGYTF
TGTGCCAGCAGCTTAGCGCGATATTCCTATGGCTACACCTTC
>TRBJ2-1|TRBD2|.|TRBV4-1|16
CASSQPTSGGYNEQFF
TGCGCCAGCAGCCAACCAACTAGCGGGGGCTACAATGAGCAGTTCTTC
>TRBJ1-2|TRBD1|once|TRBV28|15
CASSLPDRRRYGYTF
TGTGCCAGCAGTTTACCGGACAGGCGCCGCTATGGCTACACCTTC
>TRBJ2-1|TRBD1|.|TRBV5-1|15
CASSLRGQNFNEQFF
TGCGCCAGCAGCTTGCGGGGACAGAACTTCAATGAGCAGTTCTTC
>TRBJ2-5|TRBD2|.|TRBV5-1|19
CASSLPINRLAGRLETQYF
TGCGCCAGCAGCTTGCCCATCAACAGACTAGCGGGAAGATTAGAGACCCAGTACTTC
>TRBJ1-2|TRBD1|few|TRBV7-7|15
CASSLEDRATYGYTF
TGTGCCAGCAGCTTAGAGGACAGGGCCACTTATGGCTACACCTTC
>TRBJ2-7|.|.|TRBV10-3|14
CAISERTGRYEQYF
TGTGCCATCAGCGAACGGACGGGGAGGTACGAGCAGTACTTC
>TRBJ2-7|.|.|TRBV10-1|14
CASSDMRGSDEQYF
TGCGCCAGCAGTGATATGAGGGGTTCAGACGAGCAGTACTTC